The present T cell receptor beta chain was sequenced within a study of T cell responses to AZD1222 COVID-19 vaccine. Remarks on this clone: The sample has other DNA sequences that encode this CDR3 too.

TCRdb keeps only in-frame clones here, not all; method: immunoSEQ multiplex PCR. The sample lists 45,000 to 55,000 clones; roughly three quarters were seen once. This TCR was recovered from an adult in good health. This specimen consisted of peripheral blood, obtained on day 0 of MenACWY control vaccination.

As DNA, the CDR3 is TGTGCCAGTAGAACGGCCAACTATGGCTACACCTTC. This codes for CASRTANYGYTF. The chain carries TRBV19 and TRBJ1-2, with D unresolved. The CDR3 has 12 residues. V was cut by 6 bases and J by 2 bases, with 7 bases left in between. Germline assignment: CDR1 LNHDA and CDR2 SQIVND (reference sequence).